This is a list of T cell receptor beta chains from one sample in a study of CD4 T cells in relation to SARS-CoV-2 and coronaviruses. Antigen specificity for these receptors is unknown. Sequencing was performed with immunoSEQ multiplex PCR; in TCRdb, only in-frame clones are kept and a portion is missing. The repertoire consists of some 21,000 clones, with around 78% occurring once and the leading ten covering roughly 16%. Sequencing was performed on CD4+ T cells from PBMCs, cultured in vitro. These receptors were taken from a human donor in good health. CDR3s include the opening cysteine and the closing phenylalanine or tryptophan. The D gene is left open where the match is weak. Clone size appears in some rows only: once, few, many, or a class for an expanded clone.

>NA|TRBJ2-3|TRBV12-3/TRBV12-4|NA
CASREPSEDTQYF
TGTGCCAGCAGGGAACCGTCGGAAGATACGCAGTATTTT
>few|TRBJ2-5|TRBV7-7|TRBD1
CASSLSFRGQETQYF
TGTGCCAGCAGCTTGTCCTTCCGGGGACAGGAGACCCAGTACTTC
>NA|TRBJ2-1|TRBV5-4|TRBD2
CASTASGRITEQFF
TGTGCCAGCACGGCTAGCGGGAGAATAACTGAGCAGTTCTTC
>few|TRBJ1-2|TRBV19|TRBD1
CATLTGQELNYGYTF
TGTGCCACATTAACGGGACAGGAACTTAACTATGGCTACACCTTC
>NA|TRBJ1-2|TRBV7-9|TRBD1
CASSLLDRAVANYGYTF
TGTGCCAGCAGCCTATTAGACAGGGCCGTAGCTAACTATGGCTACACCTTC
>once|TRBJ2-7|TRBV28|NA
CASSLGSPYEQYF
TGTGCCAGCAGTTTGGGTTCTCCCTACGAGCAGTACTTC
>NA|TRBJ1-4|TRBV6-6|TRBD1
CASSSGQGWEKLFF
TGTGCCAGCAGTTCCGGACAGGGTTGGGAAAAACTGTTTTTT
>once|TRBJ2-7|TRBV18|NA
CASSPQPILGGYEQYF
TGTGCCAGCTCACCTCAGCCGATCCTAGGGGGGTACGAGCAGTACTTC
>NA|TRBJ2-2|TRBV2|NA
CASSAKGQNTGELFF
TGTGCCAGCAGTGCTAAGGGACAGAACACCGGGGAGCTGTTTTTT
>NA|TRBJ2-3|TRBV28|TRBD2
CASVAGQYTDTQYF
TGTGCCAGCGTAGCGGGCCAGTACACAGATACGCAGTATTTT
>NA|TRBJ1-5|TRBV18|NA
CASSPAGDGNQPQHF
TGTGCCAGCTCACCGGCAGGGGATGGCAATCAGCCCCAGCATTTT
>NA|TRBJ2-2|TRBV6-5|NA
CASSYGPRTGELFF
TGTGCCAGCAGTTATGGCCCCAGGACCGGGGAGCTGTTTTTT
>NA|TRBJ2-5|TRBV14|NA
CASSLLFQETQYF
TGTGCCAGCAGCCTCCTCTTCCAAGAGACCCAGTACTTC
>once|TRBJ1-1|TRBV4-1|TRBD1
CASSDRVGTEAFF
TGCGCCAGCAGCGACAGGGTAGGTACTGAAGCTTTCTTT
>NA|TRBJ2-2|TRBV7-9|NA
CASSSRDWNTGELFF
TGTGCCAGCAGCTCCCGGGACTGGAACACCGGGGAGCTGTTTTTT
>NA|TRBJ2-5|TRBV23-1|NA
CASSQYEDTDQETQYF
TGCGCCAGCAGTCAATATGAAGATACAGACCAAGAGACCCAGTACTTC
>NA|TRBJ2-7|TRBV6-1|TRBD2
CASSEGTITKQYF
TGTGCCAGCAGTGAGGGGACTATAACCAAGCAGTACTTC
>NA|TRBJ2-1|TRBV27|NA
CASSHNGKSYNEQFF
TGTGCCAGCAGCCACAACGGGAAGTCCTACAATGAGCAGTTCTTC
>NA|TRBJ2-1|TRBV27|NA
CASSLAGSYNEQFF
TGTGCCAGCAGTTTAGCGGGCTCCTACAATGAGCAGTTCTTC
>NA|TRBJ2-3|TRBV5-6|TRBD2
CASSPGTSAQYF
TGTGCCAGCAGCCCTGGGACTAGCGCGCAGTATTTT
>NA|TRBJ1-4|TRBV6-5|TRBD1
CASNRGVGEKLFF
TGTGCCAGCAACAGGGGAGTGGGAGAAAAACTGTTTTTT
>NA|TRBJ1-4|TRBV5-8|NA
CASSRLWGQNEKLFF
TGTGCCAGCAGCCGTCTATGGGGGCAAAATGAAAAACTGTTTTTT
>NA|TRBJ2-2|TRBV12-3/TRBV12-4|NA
CASSFLRELFF
TGTGCCAGCAGTTTTCTACGGGAGCTGTTTTTT
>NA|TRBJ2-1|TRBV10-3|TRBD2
CAINSEAGGSSYNEQFF
TGTGCCATCAATTCTGAGGCGGGCGGGAGCTCCTACAATGAGCAGTTCTTC
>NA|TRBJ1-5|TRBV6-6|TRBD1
CASSQRTGVQPQHF
TGTGCCAGCAGTCAACGGACAGGGGTACAGCCCCAGCATTTT
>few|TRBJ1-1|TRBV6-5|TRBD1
CASSRPQGAGTEAFF
TGTGCCAGCAGCCGACCACAGGGGGCGGGGACTGAAGCTTTCTTT
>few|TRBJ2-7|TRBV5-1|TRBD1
CASSSTGDREQYF
TGCGCCAGCAGCTCGACAGGGGACCGCGAGCAGTACTTC
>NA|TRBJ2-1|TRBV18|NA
CASSPPGSYNEQFF
TGTGCCAGCTCACCACCGGGAAGTTACAATGAGCAGTTCTTC
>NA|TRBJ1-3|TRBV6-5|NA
CASSRLPLGNTIYF
TGTGCCAGCAGTCGTCTTCCCCTTGGAAACACCATATATTTT
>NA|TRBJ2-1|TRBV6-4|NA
CASRKEGGSGEQFF
TGTGCCAGCAGGAAAGAAGGGGGGAGTGGTGAGCAGTTCTTC
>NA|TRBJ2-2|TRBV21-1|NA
CASNPTRTSVEVWNTGELFF
TGTGCCAGTAACCCAACCAGGACTAGCGTCGAGGTCTGGAACACCGGGGAGCTGTTTTTT
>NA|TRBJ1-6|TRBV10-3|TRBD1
CAISEPASTGRNSPLHF
TGTGCCATCAGTGAGCCCGCTTCGACAGGGCGCAATTCACCCCTCCACTTT
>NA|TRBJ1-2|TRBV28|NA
CANDVHDYGYTF
TGTGCCAACGATGTTCATGACTATGGCTACACCTTC
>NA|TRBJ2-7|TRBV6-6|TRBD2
CASSLLAGTDEQYF
TGTGCCAGCAGCCTACTAGCGGGAACCGACGAGCAGTACTTC
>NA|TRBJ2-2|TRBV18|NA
CASSPTDNTGELFF
TGTGCCAGCTCACCCACAGATAACACCGGGGAGCTGTTTTTT
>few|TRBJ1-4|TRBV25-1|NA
CASSELQVPGEKLFF
TGTGCCAGCAGTGAATTACAGGTCCCGGGGGAAAAACTGTTTTTT
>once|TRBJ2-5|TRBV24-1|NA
CATSDSGKETQYF
TGTGCCACCAGTGATTCGGGGAAAGAGACCCAGTACTTC
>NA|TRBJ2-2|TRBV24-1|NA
CATSDNGPLGELFF
TGTGCCACCAGTGATAACGGACCCCTCGGGGAGCTGTTTTTT
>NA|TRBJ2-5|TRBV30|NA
CAWSGGMGRYQETQYF
TGTGCCTGGAGTGGCGGCATGGGCCGGTACCAAGAGACCCAGTACTTC
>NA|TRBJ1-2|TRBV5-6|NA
CASRYSGEWYGYTF
TGTGCCAGCAGATATTCAGGGGAATGGTATGGCTACACCTTC
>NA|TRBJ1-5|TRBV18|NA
CASSPEAGNQPQHF
TGTGCCAGCTCACCCGAAGCAGGGAATCAGCCCCAGCATTTT
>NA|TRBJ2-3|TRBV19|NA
CASSIRPVGSDTQYF
TGTGCCAGTAGTATCAGGCCGGTAGGGTCAGATACGCAGTATTTT
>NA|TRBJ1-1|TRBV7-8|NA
CASSFGRNTEAFF
TGTGCCAGCAGCTTCGGCAGGAACACTGAAGCTTTCTTT
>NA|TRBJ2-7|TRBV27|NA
CASSSGPYEQYF
TGTGCCAGCAGTTCTGGGCCCTACGAGCAGTACTTC
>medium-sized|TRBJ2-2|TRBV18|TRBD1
CASSPGQAVTGELFF
TGTGCCAGCTCACCGGGACAGGCCGTTACCGGGGAGCTGTTTTTT